The 7 T cell receptor beta chains reported below all come from one sample, sequenced in a study of blood T cell repertoires in COVID-19. Only in-frame clones appear in the TCRdb table, and some are missing; sequencing was by immunoSEQ multiplex PCR. Seen here are some 240,000 clones, approximately 85% observed once, and the top ten hold 2% to 3%. Sequenced material: peripheral blood. The receptor set was obtained from a woman in her 70s with COVID-19, enrolled during active disease.

The rearrangement joins TRBV4-2 to TRBJ2-3; 7 nucleotides agree with TRBD2. V was clipped by 3 bases and J by 0 bases; unmatched bases: 12. The CDR3 has 18 amino acids. Germline-derived CDR1 and CDR2 are LGHNA and YNFKEQ. In nucleotides, the CDR3 is TGTGCCAGCAGCCAGGCCCGCGGGAGCCTCGGAAGCACAGATACGCAGTATTTT. Its protein is CASSQARGSLGSTDTQYF.

The chain recombines TRBV10-3 with TRBJ2-7; D remains ambiguous. The CDR3 spans 17 residues. Germline V CDR1 and CDR2: ENHRY, SYGVKD. V shed 0 bases and J shed 0 bases, with 15 bases lying between them. DNA of the CDR3: TGTGCCATCAGTGAGTCGACGGAGACCGCGGCCTCCTACGAGCAGTACTTC. Translation: CAISESTETAASYEQYF.

This chain links TRBV2 with TRBJ1-5, with 7 bases matching TRBD1. The V gene's germline CDR1 is SNHLY and CDR2 FYNNEI. CDR3 length: 15 amino acids. V shed 6 bases and J 4 bases; nucleotides not matched to a gene: 9. This CDR3 reads CASRDRQGRNQPQHF. CDR3 nucleotide sequence: TGTGCCAGCAGAGACCGACAGGGAAGGAATCAGCCCCAGCATTTT.

In nucleotides, the CDR3 is TGTGCCAGCAGCTACAGGGGGCAGGCTTTCTTT. It yields the protein CASSYRGQAFF. This sequence joins TRBV5-6 and TRBJ1-1; 9 nucleotides line up with TRBD1. V was pared by 3 bases and J by 11 bases, with 2 bases of the junction left unmatched. Germline values: CDR1 SGHDT, CDR2 YYEEEE. The CDR3 runs to 11 residues. Complete variable domain (other parts from reference TRBV5-6 and TRBJ1-1): DAGVTQSPTHLIKTRGQQVTLRCSPKSGHDTVSWYQQALGQGPQFIFQYYEEEERQRGNFPDRFSGHQFPNYSSELNVNALLLGDSALYLCASSYRGQAFFGQGTRLTVV.

The chain uses TRBV6-5 and TRBJ1-1; D remains unclear. Per the germline V gene, CDR1 is MNHEY and CDR2 is SVGAGI. With 10 bases removed from V and 4 bases from J, the gap between germline ends came to 22 bases. The CDR3 loop spans 15 amino acids. CDR3 amino acids: CATTQLSNLGTEAFF. Written as DNA, the CDR3 is TGTGCCACGACCCAACTTAGCAATTTGGGCACTGAAGCTTTCTTT.

The J gene is TRBJ1-6, the V gene TRBV12-3 or TRBV12-4; 9 bases agree with TRBD1. After removal of 6 bases from V and 10 bases from J, the junction contained 4 bases not matched to a gene. This CDR3 is 13 amino acids long. The CDR3 nucleotides read TGTGCCAGCAGGGGGACAGGGAGCTCACCCCTCCACTTT. This encodes CASRGTGSSPLHF.

The rearrangement links TRBV11-3 to TRBJ1-1, with no clear D. Trimming cost V 0 bases and J 2 bases, with 10 bases left between them. CDR1 is SGHNT, CDR2 YENEEA, per germline. CDR3 length: 15 residues. The CDR3 is CASSLDGSLNTEAFF. Written as DNA, the CDR3 is TGTGCCAGCAGCTTAGACGGTTCGCTCAACACTGAAGCTTTCTTT.